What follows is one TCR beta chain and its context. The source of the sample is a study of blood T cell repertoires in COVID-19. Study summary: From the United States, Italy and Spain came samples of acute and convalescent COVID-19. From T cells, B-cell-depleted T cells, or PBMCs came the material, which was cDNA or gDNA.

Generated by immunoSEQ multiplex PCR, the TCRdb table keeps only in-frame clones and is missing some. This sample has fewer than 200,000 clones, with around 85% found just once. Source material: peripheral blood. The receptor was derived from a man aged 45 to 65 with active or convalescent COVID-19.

Here the CDR3 reads CASSIDPAYNSPLHF. The DNA for the CDR3 is TGTGCCAGTAGTATAGACCCAGCCTATAATTCACCCCTCCACTTT. The chain carries TRBV19 and TRBJ1-6; no firm D call. Trimming stripped 0 bases from V and 2 bases from J, with 5 bases between. CDR3 length: 15 residues. Looked up from germline, CDR1 is LNHDA and CDR2 is SQIVND (reference sequence).